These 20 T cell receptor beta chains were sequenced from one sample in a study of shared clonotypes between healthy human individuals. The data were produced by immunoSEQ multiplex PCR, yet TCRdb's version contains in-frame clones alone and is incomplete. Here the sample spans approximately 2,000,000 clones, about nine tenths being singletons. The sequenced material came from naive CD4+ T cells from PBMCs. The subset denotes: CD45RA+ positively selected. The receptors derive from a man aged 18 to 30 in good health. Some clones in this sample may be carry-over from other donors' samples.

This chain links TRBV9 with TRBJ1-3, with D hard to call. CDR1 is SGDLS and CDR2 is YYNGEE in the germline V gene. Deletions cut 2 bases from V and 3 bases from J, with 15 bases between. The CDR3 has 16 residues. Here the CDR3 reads CASSVRGLEVGNTIYF. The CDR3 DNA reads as TGTGCCAGCAGCGTCCGAGGGTTGGAGGTTGGAAACACCATATATTTT.

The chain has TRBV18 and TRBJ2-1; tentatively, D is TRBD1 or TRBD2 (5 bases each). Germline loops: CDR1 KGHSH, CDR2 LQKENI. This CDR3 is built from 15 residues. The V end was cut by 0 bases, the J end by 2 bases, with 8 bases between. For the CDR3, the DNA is TGTGCCAGCTCACCACCTCAGGGACCCTACAATGAGCAGTTCTTC. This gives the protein CASSPPQGPYNEQFF.

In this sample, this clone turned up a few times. The CDR3 is CASSLDRGFYEQYF. CDR3 DNA: TGTGCCAGCAGCCTCGACAGGGGGTTCTACGAGCAGTACTTC. The V gene is TRBV2, the J gene TRBJ2-7, with TRBD1 matching 9 bases. The germline CDR1 and CDR2 sequences are SNHLY and FYNNEI. This CDR3 comprises 14 residues. V gave up 6 bases and J gave up 3 bases; unmatched junction bases: 6.

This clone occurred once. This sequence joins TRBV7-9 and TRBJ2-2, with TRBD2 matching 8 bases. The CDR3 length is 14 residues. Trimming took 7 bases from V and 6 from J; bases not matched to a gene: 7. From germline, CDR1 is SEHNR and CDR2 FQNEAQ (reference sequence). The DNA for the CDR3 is TGTGCCAGCACCCCCCCCGGGGGGGCCGGGGAGCTGTTTTTT. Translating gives CASTPPGGAGELFF. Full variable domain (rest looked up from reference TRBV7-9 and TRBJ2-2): DTGVSQNPRHKITKRGQNVTFRCDPISEHNRLYWYRQTLGQGPEFLTYFQNEAQLEKSRLLSDRFSAERPKGSFSTLEIQRTEQGDSAMYLCASTPPGGAGELFFGEGSRLTVL.

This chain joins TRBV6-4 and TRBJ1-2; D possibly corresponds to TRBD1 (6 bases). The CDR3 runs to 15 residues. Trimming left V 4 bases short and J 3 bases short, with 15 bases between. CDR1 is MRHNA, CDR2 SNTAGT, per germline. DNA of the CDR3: TGTGCCAGCAGTGGCGGCACGACAGGAGACTATGGCTACACCTTC. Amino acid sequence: CASSGGTTGDYGYTF.

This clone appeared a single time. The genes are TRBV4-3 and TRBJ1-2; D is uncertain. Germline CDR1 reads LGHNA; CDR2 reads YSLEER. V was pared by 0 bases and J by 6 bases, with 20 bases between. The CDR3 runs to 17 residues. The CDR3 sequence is CASSQDSVASWNDGYTF. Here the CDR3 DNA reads TGCGCCAGCAGCCAAGATTCGGTGGCCAGTTGGAATGATGGCTACACCTTC.

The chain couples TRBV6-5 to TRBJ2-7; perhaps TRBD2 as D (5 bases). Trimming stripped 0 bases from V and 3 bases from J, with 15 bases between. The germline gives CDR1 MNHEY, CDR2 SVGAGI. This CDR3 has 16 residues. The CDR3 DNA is TGTGCCAGCAGTTACTCGAGGGAATCCCACCACTACGAGCAGTACTTC. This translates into CASSYSRESHHYEQYF.

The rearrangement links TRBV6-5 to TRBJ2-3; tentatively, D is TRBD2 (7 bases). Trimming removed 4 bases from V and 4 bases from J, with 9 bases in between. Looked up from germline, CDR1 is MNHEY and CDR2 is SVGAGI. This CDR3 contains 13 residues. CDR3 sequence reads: CASSWRGPDTQYF. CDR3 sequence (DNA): TGTGCCAGCAGTTGGCGGGGGCCAGATACGCAGTATTTT.

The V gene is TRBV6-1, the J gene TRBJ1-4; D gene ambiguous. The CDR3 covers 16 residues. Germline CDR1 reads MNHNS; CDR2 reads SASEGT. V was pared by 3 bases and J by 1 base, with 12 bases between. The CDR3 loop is CASSESPLKTNEKLFF. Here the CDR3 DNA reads TGTGCCAGCAGTGAGAGTCCCCTCAAAACTAATGAAAAACTGTTTTTT.

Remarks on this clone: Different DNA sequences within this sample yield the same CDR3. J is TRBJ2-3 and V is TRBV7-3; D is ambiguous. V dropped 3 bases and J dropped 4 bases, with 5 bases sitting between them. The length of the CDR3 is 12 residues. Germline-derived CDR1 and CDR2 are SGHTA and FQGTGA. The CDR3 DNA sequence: TGTGCCAGCAGCTTGGGTGCAGATACGCAGTATTTT. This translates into CASSLGADTQYF.

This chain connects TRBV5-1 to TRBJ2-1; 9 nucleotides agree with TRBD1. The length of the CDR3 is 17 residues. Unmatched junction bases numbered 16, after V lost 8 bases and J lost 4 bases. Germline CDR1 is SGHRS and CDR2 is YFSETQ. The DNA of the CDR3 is TGCGCCAGTAGTCTTAACCCCGGGACAGGGAGTTACAATGAGCAGTTCTTC. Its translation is CASSLNPGTGSYNEQFF.

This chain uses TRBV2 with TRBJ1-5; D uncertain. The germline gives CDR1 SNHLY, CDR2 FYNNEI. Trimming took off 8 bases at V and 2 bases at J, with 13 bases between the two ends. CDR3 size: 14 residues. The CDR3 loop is CASGFQVGNQPQHF. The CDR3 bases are TGTGCCAGCGGGTTCCAGGTTGGCAATCAGCCCCAGCATTTT.

DNA of the CDR3: TGTGCCAGCAGTTTCCCCCGGGCGATGCCCTACGAGCAGTACTTC. This translates into CASSFPRAMPYEQYF. The rearrangement uses TRBV27 and TRBJ2-7; D remains unclear. Germline V gene lookup returns CDR1 MNHEY and CDR2 SMNVEV (reference sequence). There are 15 residues in the CDR3. V lost 3 bases, J lost 2 bases, and 14 bases lay in between.

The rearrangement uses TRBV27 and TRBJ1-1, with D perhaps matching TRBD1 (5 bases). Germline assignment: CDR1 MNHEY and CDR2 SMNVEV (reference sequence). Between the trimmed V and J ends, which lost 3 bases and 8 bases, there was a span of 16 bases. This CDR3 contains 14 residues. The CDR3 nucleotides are TGTGCCAGCAGTTTTTTGGGCCAAGGGACGGAAGCTTTCTTT. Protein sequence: CASSFLGQGTEAFF.

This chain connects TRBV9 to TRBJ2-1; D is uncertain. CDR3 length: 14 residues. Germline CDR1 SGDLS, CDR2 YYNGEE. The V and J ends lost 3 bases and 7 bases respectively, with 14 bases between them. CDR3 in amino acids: CASSGRRLENEQFF. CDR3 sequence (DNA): TGTGCCAGCAGCGGTCGCCGCCTCGAGAATGAGCAGTTCTTC.

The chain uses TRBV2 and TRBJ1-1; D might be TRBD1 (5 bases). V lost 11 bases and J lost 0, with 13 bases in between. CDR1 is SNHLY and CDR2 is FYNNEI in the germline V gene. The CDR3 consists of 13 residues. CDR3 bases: TGTGCCGGGGGGGGAGACATGAACACTGAAGCTTTCTTT. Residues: CAGGGDMNTEAFF.

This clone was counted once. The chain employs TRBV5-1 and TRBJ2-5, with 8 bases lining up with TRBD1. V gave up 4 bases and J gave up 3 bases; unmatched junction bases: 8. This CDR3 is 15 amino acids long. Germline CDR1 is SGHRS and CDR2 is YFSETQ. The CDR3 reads CASSLRQGAEETQYF. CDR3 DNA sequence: TGCGCCAGCAGCCTCCGGCAGGGGGCGGAAGAGACCCAGTACTTC.

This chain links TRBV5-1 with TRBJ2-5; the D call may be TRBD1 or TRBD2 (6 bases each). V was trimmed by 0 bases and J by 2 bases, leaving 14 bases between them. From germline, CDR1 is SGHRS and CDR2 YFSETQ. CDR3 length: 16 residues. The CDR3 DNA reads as TGCGCCAGCAGCTTGGGGACGGGGGCCAGACAAGAGACCCAGTACTTC. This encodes CASSLGTGARQETQYF. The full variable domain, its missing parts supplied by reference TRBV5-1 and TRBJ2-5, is KAGVTQTPRYLIKTRGQQVTLSCSPISGHRSVSWYQQTPGQGLQFLFEYFSETQRNKGNFPGRFSGRQFSNSRSEMNVSTLELGDSALYLCASSLGTGARQETQYFGPGTRLLVL.

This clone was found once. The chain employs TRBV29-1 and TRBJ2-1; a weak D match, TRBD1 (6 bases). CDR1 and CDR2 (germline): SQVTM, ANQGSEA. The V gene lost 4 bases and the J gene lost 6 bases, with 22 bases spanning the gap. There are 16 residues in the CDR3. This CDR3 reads CSVARGWASRGNEQFF. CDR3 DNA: TGCAGCGTTGCCCGGGGTTGGGCTAGCAGGGGCAATGAGCAGTTCTTC.

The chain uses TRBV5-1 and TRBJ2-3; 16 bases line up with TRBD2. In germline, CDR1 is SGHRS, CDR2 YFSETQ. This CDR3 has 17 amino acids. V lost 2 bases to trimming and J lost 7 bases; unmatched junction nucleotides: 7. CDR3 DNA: TGCGCCAGCAGCTTACCGGGACTAGCGGGAGGGCCGAATACGCAGTATTTT. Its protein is CASSLPGLAGGPNTQYF.